This T cell receptor beta chain was identified in a study of Graves' ophthalmopathy and Graves' hyperthyroidism (dated by TCRdb to the late 2010s). In terms of the full investigation: Peripheral blood was collected at initial diagnosis, prior to any treatment. To tell Graves' ophthalmopathy apart from Graves' hyperthyroidism, and to predict which patients would progress to ophthalmopathy, the study relied on TCR beta repertoire signatures. In total, approximately 130 blood samples were TCR-sequenced: approximately 40 ophthalmopathy, some 75 hyperthyroidism and some 17 hyperthyroidism-to-ophthalmopathy patients. A discovery set of 100 patients (about 45 ophthalmopathy, 57 stable hyperthyroidism) was enrolled to explore V-J signatures distinguishing ophthalmopathy from hyperthyroidism. The independent validation cohort included approximately 19 hyperthyroidism patients plus 17 patients who later progressed from hyperthyroidism to ophthalmopathy. Following sampling, methimazole starting at 30 mg daily was administered to hyperthyroidism patients, and high-dose intravenous methylprednisolone was administered to ophthalmopathy patients. In about six hyperthyroidism patients, the T-cell repertoires found in thyroid tissue were compared with those found in blood. For training and testing, the approximately 97 patients in the discovery cohort were randomly divided in a 7:3 ratio.

Based on the germline V gene, the CDR1 and CDR2 sequences are SGHTA and FQGNSA. Trimming accounts for 4 bases at V and 2 bases at J, while the number of junction bases matched to no gene is 7. Measured from the cysteine to the phenylalanine, the CDR3 is 16 residues long. The read is trimmed to its CDR3 DNA, 48 bases read in frame from base 1. Hyperthyroidism was considered stable if no progression to ophthalmopathy occurred within 18 months of follow-up. Hyperthyroidism patients were newly diagnosed, with disease duration under 2 months, and aged 18 to 65 years. Patients with other autoimmune diseases, uncontrolled infections, pregnancy or lactation were excluded from the study. Diagnosis relied on clinical symptoms, serum thyroxine, TRAb, thyroid ultrasound and orbital computed tomography. PBMCs were isolated from about 9 ml of fresh peripheral blood by Ficoll-Paque density gradient centrifugation. Trizol reagent was used to extract the total RNA, and its quality was then checked on an Agilent 2100 Bioanalyzer.

This clonotype was recorded many times. Its recognized antigen is unknown. Base qualities are not recorded, but no much larger clone differs from it by a single base. For repertoire sequencing, the TCR beta CDR3 regions were amplified from RNA transcripts. The first round was an RT-PCR using HTBI primers with the Qiagen OneStep RT-PCR kit, and this first round was followed by a second-round multiplex PCR, then size selection and purification. Libraries were sequenced on an Illumina HiSeq2000 using paired-end 100 bp reads. In the original analysis: SOAPnuke was used to process the reads, throwing out any read that had adapters, had uncalled bases, had a mean Phred below 15, or lacked an exact constant-primer or identifier match. COPE v1.2.5 was used to merge the high-quality paired reads. Each unique nucleotide sequence was defined as a clonotype, and clonotypes were aligned to IMGT TRB V, D and J references with MiTCR v1.1. Analysis was restricted to V-J combinations with a frequency above 0.0001, which covered about 99% of repertoires. For each V-J combination, a TCR clonal expansion and chaos score was defined as the ratio of F50 clonal expansion to chaos observed in the TCRdist matrix. Welch's t-statistics and random forest were used to narrow the features down to 13 V-J combinations, which were then fed into a naive Bayes classifier. Thyroid-blood repertoire similarity was quantified with the Morisita-Horn index. TCRdb took the public reads, trimmed them with fastp at Q25, ran MiXCR for clone calling and kept in-frame beta chains. Rows are combined by CDR3 protein, so each entry shows the most common genes and DNA. These V and J calls originate from TCRdb's pipeline instead of the authors' own analysis. Within this sample are hundreds of thousands of distinct CDR3 sequences, with about 24% of them counted one time only. Together, the top ten hold approximately 7.7% of the sample.

The research as a whole found: In cross-validation, the 13-signature model distinguished ophthalmopathy from stable hyperthyroidism with about 87% sensitivity and about 81% specificity, and in the test set the corresponding values were roughly 80% and 76%. In validation, the model predicted ophthalmopathy progression with about 70% sensitivity and roughly 78% specificity; some 13 predicted patients were CT-confirmed with GO in a median of approximately six months. No statistical method was used to predetermine the sample size, and group allocation was not hidden from the investigators. Most expanded thyroid clonotypes with a frequency above 0.001 also appeared in blood, which suggests that blood repertoires may reflect the immune response in the thyroid.

The sequencing input was peripheral blood. This TCR was sampled from a woman aged 18 to 35 with stable Graves' hyperthyroidism. Some clones in this sample may be carry-over from other donors' samples. Donor details come from another sample of the same person, matched by shared clones. The chain joins TRBV7-2 to TRBJ2-5; a stretch of 10 junction bases matches TRBD2. The DNA reads as follows: TGTGCCAGCAGCTCCCCTAGCGGGGGTTCTCAAGAGACCCAGTACTTC. This yields the protein CASSSPSGGSQETQYF.